One and the same sample provided the 10 T cell receptor beta chains below, sequenced in a study of T cells in Graves' hyperthyroidism and ophthalmopathy. It was RNA transcripts that yielded the amplified TCR beta CDR3 regions. A set of HTBI primers served as the primers for a first-round RT-PCR of the TCR CDR3. TCRdb reanalysed the multiplex PCR reads using MiXCR and keeps one entry per CDR3 protein. The table shows hundreds of thousands of distinct CDR3 sequences, with 35% to 40% occurring only once. Sequenced sample: blood. The source is a young man with Graves' hyperthyroidism.

This clonotype occurred many times. V gene TRBV15 combines with J gene TRBJ1-3; D is ambiguous. V was trimmed by 1 base and J by 3 bases, leaving 7 bases between them. Looked up from germline, CDR1 is LNHNV and CDR2 is YYDKDF (reference sequence). The CDR3 runs to 14 residues. CDR3 DNA sequence: TGTGCCACCAGCAGAGGGCTGAATGGAAACACCATATATTTT. Protein: CATSRGLNGNTIYF.

There are many counts of this clonotype. This chain connects TRBV19 to TRBJ1-2, with D unclear. Germline CDR1 reads LNHDA; CDR2 reads SQIVND (reference sequence). There are 13 residues in the CDR3. The ends were cut back, 6 bases at V and 5 bases at J, with 13 bases in the middle. CDR3: CASSPALSYGYTF. The CDR3 region has the DNA TGTGCCAGTAGCCCGGCACTATCGTATGGCTACACCTTC.

As for this clonotype: An end of the junction does not agree with germline; a read error may underlie this. The chain employs TRBV29-1 and TRBJ1-3; D ambiguous. This CDR3 contains 12 residues. Germline V gene data show CDR1 as SQVTM and CDR2 as ANQGSEA. The CDR3 region has the DNA TGCAGTAAGATGGAGGGAGGGAACACCATACATTTT. Encoded protein: CSKMEGGNTIHF.

The V and J genes are TRBV5-1 and TRBJ1-3; the D is unclear. The CDR3 is 16 residues long. Germline CDR1 reads SGHRS; CDR2 reads YFSETQ. Trimming left V 4 bases short and J 0 bases short, with 14 bases between. For the CDR3, the DNA is TGCGCCAGCAGCCCCGAAGGCCCTACCTCTGGAAACACCATATATTTT. Amino acid sequence: CASSPEGPTSGNTIYF. The full variable domain, completed using reference TRBV5-1 and TRBJ1-3, is KAGVTQTPRYLIKTRGQQVTLSCSPISGHRSVSWYQQTPGQGLQFLFEYFSETQRNKGNFPGRFSGRQFSNSRSEMNVSTLELGDSALYLCASSPEGPTSGNTIYFGEGSWLTVV.

Comments on this clonotype: With a much larger clone just one base away, this may be a read error. V gene TRBV24-1 combines with J gene TRBJ1-1; the D gene is possibly TRBD1 (6 bases). The CDR3 is 12 residues long. CDR1 is KGHDR, CDR2 SFDVKD, per germline. V was trimmed by 7 bases and J by 5 bases, leaving 10 bases between them. Here the CDR3 reads CATRTGITEAFF. For the CDR3, the DNA is TGTGCCACCAGAACAGGGATTACTGAAGCTTTCTTT.

This clonotype was detected ten times or more. The chain couples TRBV7-2 to TRBJ2-7; D not certain. Per the germline V gene, CDR1 is SGHTA and CDR2 is FQGNSA. This CDR3 contains 12 residues. Between the trimmed V and J ends, which lost 7 bases and 4 bases, there was a span of 11 bases. CDR3 nucleotides: TGTGCCAGCACCCTCCCCGGGTACGAGCAGTACTTC. This sequence encodes CASTLPGYEQYF.

This clonotype was found many times. The gene calls are TRBV5-1 and TRBJ2-7; D may be TRBD1 or TRBD2 (5 bases each). Germline V gene data show CDR1 as SGHRS and CDR2 as YFSETQ. The CDR3 contains 13 residues. Between the trimmed V and J ends, which lost 7 bases and 2 bases, there was a span of 13 bases. Written as DNA, the CDR3 is TGCGCCAGCTGGGGACCACCAGCCTACGAGCAGTACTTC. This translates into CASWGPPAYEQYF.

This clonotype was observed a few times. The chain couples TRBV7-4 to TRBJ1-6; weak D call: TRBD1 (6 bases). V was clipped by 1 base and J by 5 bases, with 12 bases between them. Germline CDR1 and CDR2: SGHVT and SQSDAQ. This CDR3 has 16 amino acids. The CDR3 loop reads CASSLGRGLDNSPLHF. CDR3 DNA sequence: TGTGCCAGCAGCTTAGGCAGGGGCTTAGATAATTCACCCCTCCACTTT.

The sample holds a few counts of this clonotype. The rearrangement links TRBV4-1 to TRBJ1-5; 8 bases are shared with TRBD1. Per the germline V gene, CDR1 is MGHRA and CDR2 is YSYEKL. V gave up 4 bases and J gave up 15 bases; unmatched junction bases: 17. The CDR3 extends over 15 amino acids. This chain's CDR3 is CASSPPGQGPKVWHF. CDR3 coding DNA: TGCGCCAGCAGCCCCCCAGGACAGGGTCCCAAGGTATGGCATTTT.

The chain links TRBV2 to TRBJ1-2, with 12 bases matching TRBD1. Looked up from germline, CDR1 is SNHLY and CDR2 is FYNNEI. CDR3 length: 15 residues. The CDR3 spells CASGLGGQGANGYTF. CDR3 bases: TGTGCTAGTGGTTTGGGGGGACAGGGGGCGAACGGCTACACCTTC.